The rows below give T cell receptor beta chains drawn from one sample of a study of cytomegalovirus exposure and HLA in healthy donors. Libraries were prepared by immunoSEQ multiplex PCR; TCRdb keeps only in-frame clonotypes and omits some of them. The sample holds 200,000 or so clones; 84% are singletons and the top ten take approximately 7%. The specimen sequenced was PBMCs. The receptor set was obtained from a young man in good health and CMV-seropositive. CDR3s include the opening cysteine and the closing phenylalanine or tryptophan. D genes are given only for firm matches. Not every row has a clone size; where given, it reads once, few, many or a size class.

CDR3 | DNA | size | V | D | J | length
CASSQDSPSGPSYNEQFF | TGCGCCAGCAGCCAAGATTCGCCTAGCGGCCCCTCCTACAATGAGCAGTTCTTC | - | TRBV4-3 | TRBD2 | TRBJ2-1 | 18
CASRLSVEGQPQHF | TGTGCCAGCAGATTATCGGTGGAGGGTCAGCCCCAGCATTTT | few | TRBV27 | - | TRBJ1-5 | 14
CASSRTGVRTGELFF | TGTGCCAGTAGTCGGACAGGGGTGAGGACCGGGGAGCTGTTTTTT | - | TRBV19 | TRBD1 | TRBJ2-2 | 15
CASSVRQGRTDTQYF | TGTGCCAGCAGCGTACGACAGGGCAGGACAGATACGCAGTATTTT | - | TRBV9 | TRBD1 | TRBJ2-3 | 15
CAWSGIGTGTGPYEQYF | TGTGCCTGGAGTGGCATCGGTACCGGGACAGGGCCCTACGAGCAGTACTTC | - | TRBV30 | TRBD1 | TRBJ2-7 | 17
CASSPQGYEQYF | TGTGCCAGCAGTCCTCAGGGGTACGAGCAGTACTTC | - | TRBV6-5 | - | TRBJ2-7 | 12
CASSTGTRFSYEQYF | TGTGCCAGCAGTACCGGGACTCGGTTCTCCTACGAGCAGTACTTC | - | TRBV6-5 | - | TRBJ2-7 | 15
CASSPRVPTDTQYF | TGTGCCAGCAGTCCCAGGGTACCCACAGATACGCAGTATTTT | once | TRBV9 | - | TRBJ2-3 | 14
CASSQKQGSHQPQHF | TGTGCCAGCAGCCAAAAACAGGGGTCCCATCAGCCCCAGCATTTT | - | TRBV5-6 | TRBD1 | TRBJ1-5 | 15
CASRERTVNEQFF | TGTGCCAGTCGGGAGCGCACGGTAAATGAGCAGTTCTTC | - | TRBV2 | - | TRBJ2-1 | 13
CASSLQGWGEKLFF | TGCGCCAGCAGCCTCCAGGGATGGGGTGAAAAACTGTTTTTT | - | TRBV5-1 | - | TRBJ1-4 | 14
CASRTGGHGYTF | TGTGCCAGCAGGACAGGGGGGCACGGCTACACCTTC | - | TRBV6-6 | TRBD1 | TRBJ1-2 | 12
CASSSNRDRVNQPQHF | TGTGCCAGCAGCTCAAACCGGGACAGGGTCAATCAGCCCCAGCATTTT | - | TRBV28 | TRBD1 | TRBJ1-5 | 16
CASSFSRTGTRWADTQYF | TGTGCCAGCAGTTTTTCCCGGACTGGAACGCGTTGGGCAGATACGCAGTATTTT | once | TRBV27 | - | TRBJ2-3 | 18
CSVEYRGRLKPRTIGGYTF | TGCAGCGTTGAGTACAGGGGTCGCTTAAAGCCTCGAACTATCGGCGGCTACACCTTC | - | TRBV29-1 | TRBD1 | TRBJ1-2 | 19
CASSLGDYEQYF | TGTGCCAGCAGTTTAGGAGACTACGAGCAGTACTTC | - | TRBV28 | - | TRBJ2-7 | 12